This T cell receptor beta chain was identified during a study of blood T cell repertoires in COVID-19. Across the whole study: In each case, the material was cDNA or gDNA derived from T cells, B-cell-depleted T cells, or PBMCs.

The table came from immunoSEQ multiplex PCR; TCRdb's copy has only in-frame clones and leaves some out. The table shows approximately 350,000 clones, with 86% occurring only once. The V gene lost 1 base and the J gene lost 3 bases, with 8 bases spanning the gap. The CDR3 runs to 13 residues. The germline gives CDR1 SGHKS, CDR2 YYEKEE (reference sequence). This clonotype was obtained from a woman in her sixties or seventies with COVID-19, enrolled during active disease. The sample comprised peripheral blood. V usage is TRBV5-5 and J usage is TRBJ2-7; possible D gene TRBD2, 5 bases. The CDR3 sequence: CASSLWRNYEQYF. The CDR3 coding sequence is TGTGCCAGCAGCTTGTGGAGGAACTACGAGCAGTACTTC.